This T cell receptor (beta chain) was sequenced during a study of T-cell memory formation after mild COVID-19. Regarding the study as a whole: The study found balanced CD4/CD8 in clones contracting day 15 to 85 and a CD4+ lean in later expanders.

Note on this clonotype: Its specificity is not known.

Germline V gene data show CDR1 as LNHNV and CDR2 as YYDKDF (reference sequence). CDR3 length: 16 residues. V lost 0 bases to trimming and J lost 8 bases; unmatched junction nucleotides: 9. 5'RACE primed at constant segments yielded TCR alpha and TCR beta cDNA libraries bearing sample barcodes and UMIs. TCRdb called the 5' RACE reads again in MiXCR, with one record for every CDR3 protein. The sample includes some 150,000 distinct CDR3 sequences, 11% to 15% seen only once; the top ten take about 29%. The source is an adult woman who had mild COVID-19 (a few samples of this study predate the infection). Cell type and time point are not known. The chain has TRBV15 and TRBJ2-1; TRBD2 matches 8 bases. Sequencing was done on a sample of PBMCs or a T cell subset sorted from them (not recorded which). The CDR3 reads CATSRDWAGGVDEQFF. The CDR3, as DNA: TGTGCCACCAGCAGAGATTGGGCGGGAGGCGTGGATGAGCAGTTCTTC.